This TCR beta chain was identified in a study of blood T cells in healthy people across ages. This clonotype has a count of ten or more. A second PCR of 7 to 11 cycles used a sample-barcoded 5' primer and a J-beta primer mix. No fewer than 3 million CDR3-containing paired-end reads came from each sample. TCRdb re-called the 5' RACE reads through MiXCR, storing one row per CDR3 protein. The sample comprises 1.5 million to 2 million distinct CDR3 sequences, 30% to 35% of which are singletons, and roughly 12% rests with the top ten. There were healthy Caucasian individuals from Russia, aged roughly 6 to 90, serving as donors. Total RNA extracted from each sample amounted to at least 5.5 micrograms. Trimming removed 1 base at V and 0 bases at J, with 10 bases between. This CDR3 is 16 amino acids long. CDR1 MGHRA and CDR2 YSYEKL come from the germline V gene.

This sequence joins TRBV4-1 and TRBJ2-1; possible D gene TRBD2, 5 bases. The sample was blood. The clonotype originates from a woman younger than 45 in good health. CDR3 protein: CASSQGRMSSYNEQFF. In DNA form, the CDR3 reads TGCGCCAGCAGCCAAGGGAGGATGAGCTCCTACAATGAGCAGTTCTTC.